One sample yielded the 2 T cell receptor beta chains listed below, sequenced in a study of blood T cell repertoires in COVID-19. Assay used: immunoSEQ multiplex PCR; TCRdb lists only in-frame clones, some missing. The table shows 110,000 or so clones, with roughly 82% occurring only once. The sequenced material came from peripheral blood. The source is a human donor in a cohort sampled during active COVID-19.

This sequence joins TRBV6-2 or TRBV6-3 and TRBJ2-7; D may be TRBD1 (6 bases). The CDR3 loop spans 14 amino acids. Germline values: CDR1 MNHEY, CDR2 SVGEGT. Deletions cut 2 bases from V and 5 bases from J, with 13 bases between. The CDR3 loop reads CASSYVQGHDEQYF. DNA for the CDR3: TGTGCCAGCAGTTACGTGCAGGGGCACGACGAGCAGTACTTC.

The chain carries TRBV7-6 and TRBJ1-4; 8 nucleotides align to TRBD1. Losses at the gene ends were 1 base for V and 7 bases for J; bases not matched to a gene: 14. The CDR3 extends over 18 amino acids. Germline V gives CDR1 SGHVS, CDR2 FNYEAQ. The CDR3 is CASSLGRRTGPGSEKLFF. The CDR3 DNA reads TGTGCCAGCAGCTTAGGCCGTAGGACAGGGCCGGGGAGTGAAAAACTGTTTTTT.